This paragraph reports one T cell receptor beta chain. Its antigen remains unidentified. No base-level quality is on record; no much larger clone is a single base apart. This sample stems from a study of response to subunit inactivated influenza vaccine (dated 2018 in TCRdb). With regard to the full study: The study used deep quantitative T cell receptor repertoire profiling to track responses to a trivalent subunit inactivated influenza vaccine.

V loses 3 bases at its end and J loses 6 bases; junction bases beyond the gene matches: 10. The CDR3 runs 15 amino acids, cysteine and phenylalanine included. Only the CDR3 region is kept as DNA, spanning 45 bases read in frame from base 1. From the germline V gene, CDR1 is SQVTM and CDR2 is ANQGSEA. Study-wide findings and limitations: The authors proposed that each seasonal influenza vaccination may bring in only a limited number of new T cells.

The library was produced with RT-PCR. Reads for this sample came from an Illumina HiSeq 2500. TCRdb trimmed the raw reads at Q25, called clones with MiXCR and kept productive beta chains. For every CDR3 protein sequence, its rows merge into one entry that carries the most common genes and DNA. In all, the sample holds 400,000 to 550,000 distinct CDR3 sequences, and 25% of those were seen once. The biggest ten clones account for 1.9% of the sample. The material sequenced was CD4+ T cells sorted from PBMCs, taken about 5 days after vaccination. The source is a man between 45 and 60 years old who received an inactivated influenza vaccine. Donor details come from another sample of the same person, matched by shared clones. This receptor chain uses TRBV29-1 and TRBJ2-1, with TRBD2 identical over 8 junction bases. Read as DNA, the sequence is TGCAGCGTTGATTCTAGAGTGCTAGCGGGCAATGAGCAGTTCTTC. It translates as CSVDSRVLAGNEQFF.